This T cell receptor beta chain comes out of a study of blood T cell repertoires in COVID-19. The overall study: Samples taken during acute and convalescent COVID-19 were collected in the United States, Italy and Spain. PBMCs, B-cell-depleted T cells, or T cells were the source of the cDNA or gDNA that made up the material.

The CDR3 is 16 residues long. The V and J ends lost 3 bases and 9 bases, in that order; junction bases with no gene match: 12. Germline CDR1 SNHLY, CDR2 FYNNEI. In the study's own analysis: Reference gene primers were amplified, and this amplification served to estimate nucleated cell counts. Libraries were prepared by immunoSEQ multiplex PCR; TCRdb keeps only in-frame clonotypes and omits some of them. V and J calls and clone size are given by that table; D and trimming were obtained from the DNA. In the table there are about 380,000 clones, about four fifths of which are singletons. This chain uses TRBV2 with TRBJ2-1; 9 bases align to TRBD2. The clonotype comes from a human donor with acute or convalescent COVID-19. The donor label of this sample is uncertain. The sequenced material came from peripheral blood. CDR3 nucleotide sequence: TGTGCCAGCAGTGATCAGAGGGCGGGAGGGGGGAGTGAGCAGTTCTTC. Translation: CASSDQRAGGGSEQFF.